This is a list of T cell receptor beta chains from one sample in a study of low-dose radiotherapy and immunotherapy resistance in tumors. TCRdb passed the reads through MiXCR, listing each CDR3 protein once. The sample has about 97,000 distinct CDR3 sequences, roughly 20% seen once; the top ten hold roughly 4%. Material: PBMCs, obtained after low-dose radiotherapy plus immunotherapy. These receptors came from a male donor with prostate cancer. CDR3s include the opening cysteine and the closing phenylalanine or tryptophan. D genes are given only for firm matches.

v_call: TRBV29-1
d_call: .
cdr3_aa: CSVSLSGTEAFF

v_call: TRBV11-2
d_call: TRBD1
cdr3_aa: CASSSGQVWATDTQYF

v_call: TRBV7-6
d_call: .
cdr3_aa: CASSLERGPNYEQYF

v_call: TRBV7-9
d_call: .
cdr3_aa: CASSPEVGTEAFF

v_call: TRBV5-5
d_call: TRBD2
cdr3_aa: CASSLTSGGAGDTQYF

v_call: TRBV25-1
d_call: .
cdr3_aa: CASSYAPSGHGTEAFF

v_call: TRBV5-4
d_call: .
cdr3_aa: CASSLVNTGELFF

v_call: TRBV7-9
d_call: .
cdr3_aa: CASSPGALGTDTQYF

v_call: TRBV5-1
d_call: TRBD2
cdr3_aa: CASRSIAGGANTGELFF

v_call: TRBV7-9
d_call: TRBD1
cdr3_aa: CASSLAPRGNMNTEAFF

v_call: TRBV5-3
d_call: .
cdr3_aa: CASSAGLPNQPQHF

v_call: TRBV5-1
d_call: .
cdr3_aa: CASSLIGRDEQYF

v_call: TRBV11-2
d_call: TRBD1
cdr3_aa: CASSLVAGGKTQYF

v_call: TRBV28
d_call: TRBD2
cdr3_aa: CASRKRVAGRFLTDTQYF

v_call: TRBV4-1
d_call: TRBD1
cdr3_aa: CASSRDRVGGNEQFF

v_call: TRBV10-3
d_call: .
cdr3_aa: CAISDPAGSAVASEQYF

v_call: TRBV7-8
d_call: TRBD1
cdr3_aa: CASSRTGSNQPQHF

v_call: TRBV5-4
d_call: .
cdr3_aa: CASSLKGYDEQFF

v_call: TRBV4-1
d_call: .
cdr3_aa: CASRTRDNQETQYF

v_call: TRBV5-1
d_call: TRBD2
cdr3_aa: CASSLTASGGAPGEQFF

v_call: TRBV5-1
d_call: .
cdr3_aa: CASSTGTLAMGEAFF

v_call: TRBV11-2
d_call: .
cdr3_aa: CASSLGWVPTTDTQYF

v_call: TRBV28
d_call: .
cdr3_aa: CASRFETGYGYTF

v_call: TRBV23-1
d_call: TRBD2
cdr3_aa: CARRGVSFGEQYF

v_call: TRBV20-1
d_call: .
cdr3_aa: CSARALMETQYF

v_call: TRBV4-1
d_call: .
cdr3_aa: CASSLTGPGHGEQFF

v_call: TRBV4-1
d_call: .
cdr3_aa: CASSRDLFADTQYF

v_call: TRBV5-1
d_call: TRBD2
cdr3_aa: CASSLDGTSGLEQYF

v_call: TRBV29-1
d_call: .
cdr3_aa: CSVEEGEYTEAFF

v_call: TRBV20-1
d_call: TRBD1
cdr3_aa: CSALTLRQGAGYTF

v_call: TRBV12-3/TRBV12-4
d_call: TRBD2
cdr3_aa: CASRTSGGVNTGELFF

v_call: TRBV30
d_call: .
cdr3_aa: CAWSSGSSYEQYF

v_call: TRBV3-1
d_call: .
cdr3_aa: CASSPSINEQFF

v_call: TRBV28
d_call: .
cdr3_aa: CASSLSPTVPAINIQYF

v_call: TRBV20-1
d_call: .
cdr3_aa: CSASPGTALGETQYF

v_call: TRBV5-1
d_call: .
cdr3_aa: CASSLAGPTHEQYF

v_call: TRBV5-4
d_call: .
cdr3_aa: CASSGGQFRYNEQFF

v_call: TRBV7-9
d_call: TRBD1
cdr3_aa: CASSSYRTGGETQYF